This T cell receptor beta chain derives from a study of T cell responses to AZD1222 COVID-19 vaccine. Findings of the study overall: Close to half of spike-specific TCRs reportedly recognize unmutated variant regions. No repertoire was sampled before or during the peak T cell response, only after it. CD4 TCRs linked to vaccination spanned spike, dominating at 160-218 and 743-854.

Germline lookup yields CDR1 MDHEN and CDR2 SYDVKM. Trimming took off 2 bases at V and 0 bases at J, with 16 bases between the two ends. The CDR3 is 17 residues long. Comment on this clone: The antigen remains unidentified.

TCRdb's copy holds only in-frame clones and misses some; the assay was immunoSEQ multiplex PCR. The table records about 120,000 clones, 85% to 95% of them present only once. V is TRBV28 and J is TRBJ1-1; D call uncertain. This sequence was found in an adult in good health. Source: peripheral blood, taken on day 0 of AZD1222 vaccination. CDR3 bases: TGTGCCAGCAGTTTAGACCCCCTAACAAATATGAACACTGAAGCTTTCTTT. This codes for CASSLDPLTNMNTEAFF.